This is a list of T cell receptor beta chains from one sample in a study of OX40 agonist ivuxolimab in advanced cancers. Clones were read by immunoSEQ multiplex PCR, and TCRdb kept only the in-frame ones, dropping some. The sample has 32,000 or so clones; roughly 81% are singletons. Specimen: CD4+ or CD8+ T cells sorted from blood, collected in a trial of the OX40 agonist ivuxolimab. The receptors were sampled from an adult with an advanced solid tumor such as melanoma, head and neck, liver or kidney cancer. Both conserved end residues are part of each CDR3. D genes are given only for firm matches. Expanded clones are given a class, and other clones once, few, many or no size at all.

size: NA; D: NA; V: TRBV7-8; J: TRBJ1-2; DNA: TGTGCCAGCAGCCCCGGACAACTCTCCTATGGCTACACCTTC; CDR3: CASSPGQLSYGYTF
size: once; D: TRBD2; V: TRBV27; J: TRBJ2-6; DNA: TGTGCCAGCAGTTGGCTAGCGGGAGGTTTCTCTGGGGCCAACGTCCTGACTTTC; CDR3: CASSWLAGGFSGANVLTF
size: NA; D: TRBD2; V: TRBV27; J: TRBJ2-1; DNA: TGTGCCAGCAGCTCTAGCGGGAGTCCCTACAATGAGCAGTTCTTC; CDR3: CASSSSGSPYNEQFF
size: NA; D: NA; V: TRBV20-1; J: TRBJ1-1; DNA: TGCAGTGCTAGACAGATCCAAGCTTTCTTT; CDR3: CSARQIQAFF
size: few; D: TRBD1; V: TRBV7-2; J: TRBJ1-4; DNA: TGTGCCAGCAGCCCGGGACAGGGGGCGGAAAAACTGTTTTTT; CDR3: CASSPGQGAEKLFF
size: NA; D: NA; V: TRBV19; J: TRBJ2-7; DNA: TGTGCCAGTAGTATCCAGGGGGGGACCTACGAGCAGTACTTC; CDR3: CASSIQGGTYEQYF
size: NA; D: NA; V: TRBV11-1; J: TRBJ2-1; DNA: TGTGCCAGCAGGACAGTTAACAATGAGCAGTTCTTC; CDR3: CASRTVNNEQFF
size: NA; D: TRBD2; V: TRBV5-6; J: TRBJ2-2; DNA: TGTGCCAGCAGGCCAACTAGCGGGGGGGCCAGGAACACCGGGGAGCTGTTTTTT; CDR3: CASRPTSGGARNTGELFF
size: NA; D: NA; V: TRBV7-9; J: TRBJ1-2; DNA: TGTGCCAGCAGCCCGCGACAGGACGATGGCTACACCTTC; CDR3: CASSPRQDDGYTF
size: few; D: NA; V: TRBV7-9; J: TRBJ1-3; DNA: TGTGCCAGCAGCTTTCCCGCACGGCTAAGCTCTGGAAACACCATATATTTT; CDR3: CASSFPARLSSGNTIYF
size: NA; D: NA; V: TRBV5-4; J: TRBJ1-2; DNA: TGTGCCAGCAGCTTCGGTACTGGATATGGCTACACCTTC; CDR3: CASSFGTGYGYTF
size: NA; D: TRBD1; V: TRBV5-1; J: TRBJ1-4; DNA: TGCGCCAGCAGCTTGGGGGCAGGGGGTGAAAAACTGTTTTTT; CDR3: CASSLGAGGEKLFF
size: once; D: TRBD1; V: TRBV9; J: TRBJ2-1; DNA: TGTGCCAGCAGCGTAGAGGGACAGGAGTACAATGAGCAGTTCTTC; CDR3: CASSVEGQEYNEQFF
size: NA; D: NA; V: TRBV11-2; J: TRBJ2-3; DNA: TGTGCCAGCAGCTTAGTTCGAGGGTATAGCACAGATACGCAGTATTTT; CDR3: CASSLVRGYSTDTQYF
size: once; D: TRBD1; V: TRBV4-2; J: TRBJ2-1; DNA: TGTGCCAGCAGACAGGGGGGCGGGAATGAGCAGTTCTTC; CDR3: CASRQGGGNEQFF
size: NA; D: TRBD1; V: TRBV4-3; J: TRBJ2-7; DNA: TGCGCCAGCAGCCAAGACCCACGGCAGGGGGCCTCCTACGAGCAGTACTTC; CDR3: CASSQDPRQGASYEQYF
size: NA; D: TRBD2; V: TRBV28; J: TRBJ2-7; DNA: TGTGCCAGCAGTTATGCGGGAGGAGTATCCTACGAGCAGTACTTC; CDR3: CASSYAGGVSYEQYF